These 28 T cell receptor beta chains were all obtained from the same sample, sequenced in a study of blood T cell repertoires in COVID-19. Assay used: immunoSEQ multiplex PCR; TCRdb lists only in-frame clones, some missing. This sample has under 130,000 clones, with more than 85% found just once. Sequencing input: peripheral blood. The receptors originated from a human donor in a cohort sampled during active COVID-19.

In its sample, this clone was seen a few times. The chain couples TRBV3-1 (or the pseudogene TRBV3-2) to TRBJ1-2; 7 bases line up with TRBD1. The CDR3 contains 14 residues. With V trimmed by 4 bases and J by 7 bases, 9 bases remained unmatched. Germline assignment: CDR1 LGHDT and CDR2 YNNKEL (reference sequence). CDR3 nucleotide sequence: TGTGCCAGCAGCCCGACGCAGGGGGGCGGTGGCTACACCTTC. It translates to CASSPTQGGGGYTF.

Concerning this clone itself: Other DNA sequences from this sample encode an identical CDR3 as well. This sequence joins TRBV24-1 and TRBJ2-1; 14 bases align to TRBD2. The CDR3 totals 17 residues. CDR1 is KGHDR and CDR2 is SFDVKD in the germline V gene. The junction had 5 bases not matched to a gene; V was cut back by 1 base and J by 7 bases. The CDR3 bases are TGTGCCACCAGTGATTTCAAGACTAGCGGGAGGGGGAATGAGCAGTTCTTC. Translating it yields CATSDFKTSGRGNEQFF.

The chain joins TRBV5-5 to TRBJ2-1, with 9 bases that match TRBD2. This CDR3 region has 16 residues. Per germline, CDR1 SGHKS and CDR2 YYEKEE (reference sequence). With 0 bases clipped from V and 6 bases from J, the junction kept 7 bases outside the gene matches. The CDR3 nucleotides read TGTGCCAGCAGCTTGGACGGCGGGAGGGGGGTCAATGAGCAGTTCTTC. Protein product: CASSLDGGRGVNEQFF.

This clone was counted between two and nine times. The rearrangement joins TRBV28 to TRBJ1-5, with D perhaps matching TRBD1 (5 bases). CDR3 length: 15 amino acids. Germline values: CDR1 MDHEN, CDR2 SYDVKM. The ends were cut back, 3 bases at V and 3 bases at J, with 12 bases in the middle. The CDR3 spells CASSFFDSHNQPQHF. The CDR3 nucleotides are TGTGCCAGCAGTTTCTTCGACAGTCACAATCAGCCCCAGCATTTT. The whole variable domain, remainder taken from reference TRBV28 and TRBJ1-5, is DVKVTQSSRYLVKRTGEKVFLECVQDMDHENMFWYRQDPGLGLRLIYFSYDVKMKEKGDIPEGYSVSREKKERFSLILESASTNQTSMYLCASSFFDSHNQPQHFGDGTRLSIL.

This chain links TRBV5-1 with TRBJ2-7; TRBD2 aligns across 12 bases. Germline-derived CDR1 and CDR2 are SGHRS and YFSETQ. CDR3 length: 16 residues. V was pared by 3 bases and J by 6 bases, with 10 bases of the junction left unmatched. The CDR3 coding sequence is TGCGCCAGCAGCTCCGTCGCTAGCGGGGGGGCTGGCGAGCAGTACTTC. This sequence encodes CASSSVASGGAGEQYF.

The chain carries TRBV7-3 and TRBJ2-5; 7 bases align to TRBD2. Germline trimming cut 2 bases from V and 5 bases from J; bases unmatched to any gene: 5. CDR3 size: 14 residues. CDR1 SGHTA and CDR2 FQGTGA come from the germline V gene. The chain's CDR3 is CASSLGRAGETQYF. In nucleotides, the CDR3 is TGTGCCAGCAGCTTAGGGAGGGCCGGGGAGACCCAGTACTTC.

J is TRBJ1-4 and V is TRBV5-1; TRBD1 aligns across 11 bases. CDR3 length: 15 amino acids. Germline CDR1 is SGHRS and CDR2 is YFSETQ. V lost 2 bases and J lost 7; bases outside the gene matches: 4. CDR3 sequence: CASSLGQGAREKLFF. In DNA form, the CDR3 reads TGCGCCAGCAGCTTAGGACAGGGGGCGCGTGAAAAACTGTTTTTT.

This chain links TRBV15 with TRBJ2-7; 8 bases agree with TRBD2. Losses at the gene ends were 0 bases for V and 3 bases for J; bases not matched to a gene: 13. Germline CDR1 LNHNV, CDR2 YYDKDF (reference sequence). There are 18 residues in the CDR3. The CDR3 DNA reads TGTGCCACCAGCAGAGATGGATTAAAGGGGACTAGAAACTACGAGCAGTACTTC. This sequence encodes CATSRDGLKGTRNYEQYF.

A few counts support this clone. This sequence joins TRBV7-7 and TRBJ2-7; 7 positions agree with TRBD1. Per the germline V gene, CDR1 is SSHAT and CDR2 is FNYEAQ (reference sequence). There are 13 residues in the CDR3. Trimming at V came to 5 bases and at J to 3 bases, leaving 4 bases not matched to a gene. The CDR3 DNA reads TGTGCCAGCAGCCCCGGGACAGACTACGAGCAGTACTTC. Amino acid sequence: CASSPGTDYEQYF.

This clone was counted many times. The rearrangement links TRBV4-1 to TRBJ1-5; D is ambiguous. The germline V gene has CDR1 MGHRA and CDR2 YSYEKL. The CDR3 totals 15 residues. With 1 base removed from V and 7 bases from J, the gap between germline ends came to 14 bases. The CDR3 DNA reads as TGCGCCAGCAGCCAAGGTCCAACCGGCGGGCAGCCCCAGCATTTT. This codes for CASSQGPTGGQPQHF.

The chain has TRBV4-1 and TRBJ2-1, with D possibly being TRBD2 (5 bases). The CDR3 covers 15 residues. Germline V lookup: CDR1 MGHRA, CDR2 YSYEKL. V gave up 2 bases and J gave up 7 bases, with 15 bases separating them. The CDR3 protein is CASSQFLAGGNEQFF. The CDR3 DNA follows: TGCGCCAGCAGCCAATTCCTAGCCGGAGGTAATGAGCAGTTCTTC.

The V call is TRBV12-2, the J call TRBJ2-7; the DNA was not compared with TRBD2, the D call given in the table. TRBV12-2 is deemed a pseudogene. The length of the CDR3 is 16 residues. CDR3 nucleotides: TGTGCAAGTCGCTTGGCCAGCGGGAGTACGTCCTACGAGCAGTACTTC. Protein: CASRLASGSTSYEQYF.

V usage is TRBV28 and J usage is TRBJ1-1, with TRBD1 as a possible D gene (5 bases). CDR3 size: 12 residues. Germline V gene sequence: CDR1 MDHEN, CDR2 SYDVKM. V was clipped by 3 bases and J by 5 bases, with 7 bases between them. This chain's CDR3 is CASSFRGTEAFF. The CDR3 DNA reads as TGTGCCAGCAGTTTTCGGGGGACTGAAGCTTTCTTT.

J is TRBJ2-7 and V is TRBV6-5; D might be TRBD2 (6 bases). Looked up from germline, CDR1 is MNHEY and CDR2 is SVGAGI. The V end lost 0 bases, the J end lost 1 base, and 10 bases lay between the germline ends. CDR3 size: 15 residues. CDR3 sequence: CASSYSTGGSYEQYF. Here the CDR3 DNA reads TGTGCCAGCAGTTACTCGACTGGGGGGTCCTACGAGCAGTACTTC.

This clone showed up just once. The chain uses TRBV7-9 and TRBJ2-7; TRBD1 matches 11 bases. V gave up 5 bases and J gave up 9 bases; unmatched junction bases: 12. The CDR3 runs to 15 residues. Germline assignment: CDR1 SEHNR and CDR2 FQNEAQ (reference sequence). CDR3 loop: CASSPVRTGGDAQYF. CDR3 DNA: TGTGCCAGCAGCCCTGTACGGACAGGGGGCGACGCGCAGTACTTC. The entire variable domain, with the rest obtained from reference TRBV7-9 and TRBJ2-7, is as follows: DTGVSQNPRHKITKRGQNVTFRCDPISEHNRLYWYRQTLGQGPEFLTYFQNEAQLEKSRLLSDRFSAERPKGSFSTLEIQRTEQGDSAMYLCASSPVRTGGDAQYFGPGTRLTVT.

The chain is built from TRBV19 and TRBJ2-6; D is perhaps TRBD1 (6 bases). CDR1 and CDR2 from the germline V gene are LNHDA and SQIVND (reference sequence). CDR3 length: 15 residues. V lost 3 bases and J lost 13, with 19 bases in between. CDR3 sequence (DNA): TGTGCCAGTAGTATGTCAGGGGCCAGAACCAGAGTCCTGACTTTC. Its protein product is CASSMSGARTRVLTF. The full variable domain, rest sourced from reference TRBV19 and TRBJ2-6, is DGGITQSPKYLFRKEGQNVTLSCEQNLNHDAMYWYRQDPGQGLRLIYYSQIVNDFQKGDIAEGYSVSREKKESFPLTVTSAQKNPTAFYLCASSMSGARTRVLTFGAGSRLTVL.

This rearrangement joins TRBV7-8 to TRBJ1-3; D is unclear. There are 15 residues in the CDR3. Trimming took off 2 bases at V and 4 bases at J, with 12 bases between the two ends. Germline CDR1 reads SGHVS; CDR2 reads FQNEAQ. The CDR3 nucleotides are TGTGCCAGCAGCTTATTCACCAGGTCAGGAAACACCATATATTTT. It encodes CASSLFTRSGNTIYF.

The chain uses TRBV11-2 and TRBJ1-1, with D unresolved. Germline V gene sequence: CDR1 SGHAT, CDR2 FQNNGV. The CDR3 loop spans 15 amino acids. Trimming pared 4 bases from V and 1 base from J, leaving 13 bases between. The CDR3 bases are TGTGCCAGCAGCTCCGGAGGGCGGGAGAACACTGAAGCTTTCTTT. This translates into CASSSGGRENTEAFF.

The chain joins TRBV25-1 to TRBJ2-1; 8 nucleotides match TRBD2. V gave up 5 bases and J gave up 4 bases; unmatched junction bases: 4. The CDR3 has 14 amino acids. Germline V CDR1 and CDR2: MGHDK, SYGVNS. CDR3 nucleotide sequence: TGTGCCAGCAGTAGGCGGGAGGATTACAATGAGCAGTTCTTC. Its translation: CASSRREDYNEQFF.

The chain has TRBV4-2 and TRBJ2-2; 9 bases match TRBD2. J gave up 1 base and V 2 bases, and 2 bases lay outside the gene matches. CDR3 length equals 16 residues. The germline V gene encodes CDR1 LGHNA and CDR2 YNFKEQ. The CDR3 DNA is TGTGCCAGCAGCCAACGGACTAGCGAGAACACCGGGGAGCTGTTTTTT. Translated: CASSQRTSENTGELFF.

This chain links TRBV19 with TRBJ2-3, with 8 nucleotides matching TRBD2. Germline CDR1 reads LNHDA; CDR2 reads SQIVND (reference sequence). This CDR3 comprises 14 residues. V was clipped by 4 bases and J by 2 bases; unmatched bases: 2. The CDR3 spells CASSTGGNTDTQYF. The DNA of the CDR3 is TGTGCCAGTAGTACGGGAGGGAACACAGATACGCAGTATTTT.

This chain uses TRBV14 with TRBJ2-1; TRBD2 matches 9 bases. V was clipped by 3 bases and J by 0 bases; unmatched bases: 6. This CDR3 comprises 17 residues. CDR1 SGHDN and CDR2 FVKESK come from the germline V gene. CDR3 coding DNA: TGTGCCAGCAGCCATCCTAGCGGGAACCCCTCCTACAATGAGCAGTTCTTC. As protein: CASSHPSGNPSYNEQFF.

The chain's CDR3 is CASSPTIRQPTDTQYF. The CDR3 coding sequence is TGCGCCAGCAGCCCCACGATTCGACAGCCCACAGATACGCAGTATTTT. This chain connects TRBV5-1 to TRBJ2-3, with D possibly TRBD1 on 5 matching bases. In germline, CDR1 is SGHRS, CDR2 YFSETQ. The CDR3 extends over 16 amino acids. Deletions cut 4 bases from V and 2 bases from J, with 17 bases between.

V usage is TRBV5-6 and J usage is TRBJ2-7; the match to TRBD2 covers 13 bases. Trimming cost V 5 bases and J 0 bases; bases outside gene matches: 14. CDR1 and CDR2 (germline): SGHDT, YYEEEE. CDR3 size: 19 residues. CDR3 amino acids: CASSWGGTSGTQGSYEQYF. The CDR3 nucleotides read TGTGCCAGCAGTTGGGGGGGGACTAGCGGGACCCAAGGCTCCTACGAGCAGTACTTC.

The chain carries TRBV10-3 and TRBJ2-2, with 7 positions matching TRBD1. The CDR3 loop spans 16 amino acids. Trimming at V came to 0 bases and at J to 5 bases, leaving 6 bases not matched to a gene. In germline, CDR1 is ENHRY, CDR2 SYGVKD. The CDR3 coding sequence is TGTGCCATCAGTGAGTCAGGGGGCAAGGGGACCGGGGAGCTGTTTTTT. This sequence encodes CAISESGGKGTGELFF.

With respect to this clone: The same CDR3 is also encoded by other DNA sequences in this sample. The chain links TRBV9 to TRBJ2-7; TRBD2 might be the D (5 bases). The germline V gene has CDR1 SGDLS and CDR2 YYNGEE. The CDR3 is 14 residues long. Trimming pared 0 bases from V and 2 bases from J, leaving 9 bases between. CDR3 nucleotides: TGTGCCAGCAGCGTAGGAGGGAGCCCCTACGAGCAGTACTTC. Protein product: CASSVGGSPYEQYF.

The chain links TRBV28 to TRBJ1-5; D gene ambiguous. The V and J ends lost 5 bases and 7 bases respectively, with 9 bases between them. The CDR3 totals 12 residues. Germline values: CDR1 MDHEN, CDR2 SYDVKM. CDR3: CASSTGGQPQHF. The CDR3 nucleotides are TGTGCCAGCAGTACGGGAGGACAGCCCCAGCATTTT.

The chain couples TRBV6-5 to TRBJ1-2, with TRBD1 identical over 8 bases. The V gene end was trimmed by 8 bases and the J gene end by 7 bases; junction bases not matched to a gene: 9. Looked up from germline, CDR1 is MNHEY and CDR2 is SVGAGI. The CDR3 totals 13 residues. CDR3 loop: CASWLAGGFGYTF. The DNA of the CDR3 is TGTGCCAGCTGGCTGGCAGGGGGCTTTGGCTACACCTTC.